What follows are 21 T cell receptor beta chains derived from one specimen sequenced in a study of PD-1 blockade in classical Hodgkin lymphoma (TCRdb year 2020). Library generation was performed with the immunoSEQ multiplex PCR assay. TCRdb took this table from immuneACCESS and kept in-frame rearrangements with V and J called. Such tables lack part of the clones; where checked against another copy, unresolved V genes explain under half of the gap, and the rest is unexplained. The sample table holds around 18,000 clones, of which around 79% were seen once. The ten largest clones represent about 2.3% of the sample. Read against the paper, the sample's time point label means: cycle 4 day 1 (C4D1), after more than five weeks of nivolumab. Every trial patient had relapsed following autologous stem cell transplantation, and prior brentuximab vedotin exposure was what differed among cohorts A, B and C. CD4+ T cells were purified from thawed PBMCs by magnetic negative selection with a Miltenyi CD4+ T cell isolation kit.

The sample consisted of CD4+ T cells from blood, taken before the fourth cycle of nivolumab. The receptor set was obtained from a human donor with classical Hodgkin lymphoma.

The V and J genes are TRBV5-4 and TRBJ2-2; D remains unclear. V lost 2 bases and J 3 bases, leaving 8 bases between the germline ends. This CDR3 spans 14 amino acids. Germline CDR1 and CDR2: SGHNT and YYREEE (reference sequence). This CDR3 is CASSFSVDTGELFF. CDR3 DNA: TGTGCCAGCAGCTTTTCGGTTGACACCGGGGAGCTGTTTTTT.

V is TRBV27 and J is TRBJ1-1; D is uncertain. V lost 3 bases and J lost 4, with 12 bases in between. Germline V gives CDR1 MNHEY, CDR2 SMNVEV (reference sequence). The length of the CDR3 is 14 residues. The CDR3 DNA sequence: TGTGCCAGCAGTTTCCGACTGGTTGGCACTGAAGCTTTCTTT. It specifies CASSFRLVGTEAFF.

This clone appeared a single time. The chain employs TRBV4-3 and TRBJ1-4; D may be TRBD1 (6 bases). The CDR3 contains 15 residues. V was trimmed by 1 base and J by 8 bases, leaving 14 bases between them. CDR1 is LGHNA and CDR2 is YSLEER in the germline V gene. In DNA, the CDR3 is TGCGCCAGCAGCCAAGGGGGGGGCAGGGACGAAAAACTGTTTTTT. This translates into CASSQGGGRDEKLFF.

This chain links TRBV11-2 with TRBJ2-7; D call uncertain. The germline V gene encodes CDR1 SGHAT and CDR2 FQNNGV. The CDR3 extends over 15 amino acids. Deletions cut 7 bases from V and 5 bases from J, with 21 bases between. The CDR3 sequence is CASKGSFGPADEQYF. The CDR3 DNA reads TGTGCCAGCAAAGGGTCATTCGGGCCTGCCGACGAGCAGTACTTC.

In nucleotides, the CDR3 is TGTGCCAGCAGTCGGACCAAAGGGTACGGCTACACCTTC. Residues: CASSRTKGYGYTF. The chain recombines TRBV6-5 with TRBJ1-2, with D hard to call. The CDR3 totals 13 residues. The V end lost 5 bases, the J end lost 8 bases, and 15 bases lay between the germline ends. Germline CDR1 is MNHEY and CDR2 is SVGAGI.

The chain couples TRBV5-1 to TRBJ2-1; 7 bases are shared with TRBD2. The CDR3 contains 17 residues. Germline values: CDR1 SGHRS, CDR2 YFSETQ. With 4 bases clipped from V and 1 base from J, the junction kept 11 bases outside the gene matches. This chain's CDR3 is CASSTKPSGNSYNEQFF. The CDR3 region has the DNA TGCGCCAGCAGCACGAAACCTAGCGGTAATTCCTACAATGAGCAGTTCTTC.

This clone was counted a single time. The CDR3 sequence is CASSSGSADTQYF. The CDR3 DNA sequence: TGTGCCAGCAGCTCCGGATCGGCAGATACGCAGTATTTT. The chain links TRBV11-3 to TRBJ2-3, with unresolved D. Between the trimmed V and J ends, which lost 4 bases and 4 bases, there was a span of 9 bases. In germline, CDR1 is SGHNT, CDR2 YENEEA. The CDR3 runs to 13 residues.

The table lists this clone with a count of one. CDR3 nucleotides: TGCGCCAGCAGCATCCTTGGACAGGGAGCAGATACGCAGTATTTT. Its translation: CASSILGQGADTQYF. The V gene is TRBV5-1, the J gene TRBJ2-3; 8 bases align to TRBD1. The CDR3 runs 15 residues. Per germline, CDR1 SGHRS and CDR2 YFSETQ. The V and J ends lost 4 bases and 4 bases, in that order; junction bases with no gene match: 8. The entire variable domain, with the rest obtained from reference TRBV5-1 and TRBJ2-3, is as follows: KAGVTQTPRYLIKTRGQQVTLSCSPISGHRSVSWYQQTPGQGLQFLFEYFSETQRNKGNFPGRFSGRQFSNSRSEMNVSTLELGDSALYLCASSILGQGADTQYFGPGTRLTVL.

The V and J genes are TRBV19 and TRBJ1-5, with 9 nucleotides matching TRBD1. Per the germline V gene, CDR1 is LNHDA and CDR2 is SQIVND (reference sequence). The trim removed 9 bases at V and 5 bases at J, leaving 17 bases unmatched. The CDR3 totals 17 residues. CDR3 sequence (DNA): TGTGCCAGCCGGTTATGGACAGGGGACTTATCTCATCAGCCCCAGCATTTT. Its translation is CASRLWTGDLSHQPQHF.

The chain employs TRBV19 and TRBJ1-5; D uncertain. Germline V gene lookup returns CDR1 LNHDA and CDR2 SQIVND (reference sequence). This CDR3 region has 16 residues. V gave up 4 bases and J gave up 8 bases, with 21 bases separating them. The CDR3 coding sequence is TGTGCCAGTAGTAGACGGGTCGGTGCCCGAAGAGAGCCCCAGCATTTT. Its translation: CASSRRVGARREPQHF. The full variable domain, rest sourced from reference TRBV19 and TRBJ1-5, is DGGITQSPKYLFRKEGQNVTLSCEQNLNHDAMYWYRQDPGQGLRLIYYSQIVNDFQKGDIAEGYSVSREKKESFPLTVTSAQKNPTAFYLCASSRRVGARREPQHFGDGTRLSIL.

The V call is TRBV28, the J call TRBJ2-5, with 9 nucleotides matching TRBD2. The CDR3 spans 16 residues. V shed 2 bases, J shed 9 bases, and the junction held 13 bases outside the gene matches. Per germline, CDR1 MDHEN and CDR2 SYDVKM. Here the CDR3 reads CASSLALAGGLGAQYF. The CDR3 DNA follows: TGTGCCAGCAGTTTAGCCTTGGCGGGGGGGCTGGGCGCCCAGTACTTC.

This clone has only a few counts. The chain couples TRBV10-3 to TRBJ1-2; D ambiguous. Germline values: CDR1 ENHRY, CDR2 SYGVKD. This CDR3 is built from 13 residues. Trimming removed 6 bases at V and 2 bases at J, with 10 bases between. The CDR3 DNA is TGTGCCATCAGGGGTCTGGGGAACTATGGCTACACCTTC. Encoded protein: CAIRGLGNYGYTF.

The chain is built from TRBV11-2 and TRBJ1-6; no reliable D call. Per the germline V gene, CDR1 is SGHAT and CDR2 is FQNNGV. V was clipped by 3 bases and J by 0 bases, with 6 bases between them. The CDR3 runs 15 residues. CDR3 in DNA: TGTGCCAGCAGCTTTCGGAGCTCCTATAATTCACCCCTCCACTTT. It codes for CASSFRSSYNSPLHF.

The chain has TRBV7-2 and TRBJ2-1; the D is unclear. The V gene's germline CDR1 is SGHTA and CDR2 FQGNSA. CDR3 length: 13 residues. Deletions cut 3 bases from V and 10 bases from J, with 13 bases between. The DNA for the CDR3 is TGTGCCAGCAGCTTCGACCTGGGCTCGGAGCAGTTCTTC. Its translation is CASSFDLGSEQFF.

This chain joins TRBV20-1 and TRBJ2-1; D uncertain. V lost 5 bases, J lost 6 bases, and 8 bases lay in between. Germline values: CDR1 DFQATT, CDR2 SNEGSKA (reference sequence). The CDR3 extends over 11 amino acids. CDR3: CSARLVNEQFF. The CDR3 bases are TGCAGTGCTCGATTAGTCAATGAGCAGTTCTTC.

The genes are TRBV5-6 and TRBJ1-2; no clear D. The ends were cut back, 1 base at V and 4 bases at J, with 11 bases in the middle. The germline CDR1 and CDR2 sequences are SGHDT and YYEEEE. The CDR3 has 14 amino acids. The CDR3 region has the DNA TGTGCCAGCAGCTTGTATGGCGGCACCTATGGCTACACCTTC. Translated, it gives CASSLYGGTYGYTF.

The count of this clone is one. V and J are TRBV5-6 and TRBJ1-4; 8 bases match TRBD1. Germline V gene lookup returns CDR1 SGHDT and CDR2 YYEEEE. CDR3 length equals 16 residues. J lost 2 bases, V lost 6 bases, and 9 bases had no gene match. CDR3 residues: CASTYGQGTTNEKLFF. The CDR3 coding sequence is TGTGCCAGCACCTACGGACAGGGAACGACTAATGAAAAACTGTTTTTT.

CDR3 protein: CASSPNSPYEQYF. As DNA, the CDR3 is TGTGCCAGCTCACCAAACAGCCCCTACGAGCAGTACTTC. The rearrangement uses TRBV18 and TRBJ2-7; the D is unclear. This CDR3 is built from 13 residues. Trimming cost V 2 bases and J 2 bases, with 7 bases left between them. Germline loops: CDR1 KGHSH, CDR2 LQKENI.

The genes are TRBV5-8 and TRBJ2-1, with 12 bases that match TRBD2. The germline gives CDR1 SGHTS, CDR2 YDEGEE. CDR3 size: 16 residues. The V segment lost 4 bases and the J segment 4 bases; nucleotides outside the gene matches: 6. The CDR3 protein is CASSQGTSGPYNEQFF. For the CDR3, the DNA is TGTGCCAGCAGCCAAGGGACTAGCGGGCCTTACAATGAGCAGTTCTTC.

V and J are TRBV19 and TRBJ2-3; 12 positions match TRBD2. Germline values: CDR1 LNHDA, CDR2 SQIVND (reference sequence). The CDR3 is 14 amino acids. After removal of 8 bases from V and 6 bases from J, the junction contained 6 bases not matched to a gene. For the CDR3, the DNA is TGTGCCAGTGGGACTAGCGGGTTCTCCGATACGCAGTATTTT. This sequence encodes CASGTSGFSDTQYF.

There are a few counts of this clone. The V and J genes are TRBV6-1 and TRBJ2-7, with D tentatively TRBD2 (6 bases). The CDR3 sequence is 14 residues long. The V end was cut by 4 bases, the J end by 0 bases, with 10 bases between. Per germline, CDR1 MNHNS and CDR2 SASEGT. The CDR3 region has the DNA TGTGCCAGCAGTGTGGGAGGAAGCTCCTACGAGCAGTACGTC. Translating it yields CASSVGGSSYEQYV.